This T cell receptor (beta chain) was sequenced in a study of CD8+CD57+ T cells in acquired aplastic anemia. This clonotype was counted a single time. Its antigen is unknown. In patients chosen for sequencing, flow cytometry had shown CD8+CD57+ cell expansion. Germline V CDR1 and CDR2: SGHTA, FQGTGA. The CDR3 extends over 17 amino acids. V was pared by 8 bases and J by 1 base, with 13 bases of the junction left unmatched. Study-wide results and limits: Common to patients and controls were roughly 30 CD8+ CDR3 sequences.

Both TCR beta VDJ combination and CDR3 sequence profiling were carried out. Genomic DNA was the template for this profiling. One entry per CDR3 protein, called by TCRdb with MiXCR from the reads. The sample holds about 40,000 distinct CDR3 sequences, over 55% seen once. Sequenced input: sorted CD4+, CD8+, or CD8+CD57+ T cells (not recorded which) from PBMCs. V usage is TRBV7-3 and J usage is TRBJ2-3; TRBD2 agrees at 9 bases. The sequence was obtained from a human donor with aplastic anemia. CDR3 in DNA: TGTGCCAGCTCCGCGGGGTCGACTAGCGGTGGCACAGATACGCAGTATTTT. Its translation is CASSAGSTSGGTDTQYF.